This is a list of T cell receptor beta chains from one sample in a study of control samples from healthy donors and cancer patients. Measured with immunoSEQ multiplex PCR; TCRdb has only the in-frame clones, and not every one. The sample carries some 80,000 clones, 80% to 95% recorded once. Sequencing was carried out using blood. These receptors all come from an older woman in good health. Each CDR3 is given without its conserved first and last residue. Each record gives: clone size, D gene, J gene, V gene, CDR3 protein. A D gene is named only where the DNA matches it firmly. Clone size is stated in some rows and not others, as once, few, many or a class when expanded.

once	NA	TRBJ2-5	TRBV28	AYRVGETQY
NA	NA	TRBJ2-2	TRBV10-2	ASGNIGSGELF
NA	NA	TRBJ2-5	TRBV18	ASSQTGQETQY
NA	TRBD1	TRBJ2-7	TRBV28	ASSLFTGGSSYEQY
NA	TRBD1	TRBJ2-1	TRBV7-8	ASSPGGQGFNEQF
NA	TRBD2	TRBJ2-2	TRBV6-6	ASSSGTSGRTGELF
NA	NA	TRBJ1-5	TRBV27	ASSLTTGPQH
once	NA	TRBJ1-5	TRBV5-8	ASSLGQLNQPQH
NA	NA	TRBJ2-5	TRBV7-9	ASSWGRGGQETQY
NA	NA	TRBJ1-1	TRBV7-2	ASSSGRRGREAF
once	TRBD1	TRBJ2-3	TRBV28	ASSRRTGHTDTQY
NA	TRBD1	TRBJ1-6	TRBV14	ASSQDGTGISPLH
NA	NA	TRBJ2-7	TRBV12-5	ASGSEGGSSYEQY
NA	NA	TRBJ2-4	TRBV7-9	ASTGEPKNIQY
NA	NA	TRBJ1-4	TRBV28	ASSLGQLNEKLF
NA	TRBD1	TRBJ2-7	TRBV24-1	ATSDYTGARQY
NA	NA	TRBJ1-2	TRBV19	ASSIGGRTENGYT
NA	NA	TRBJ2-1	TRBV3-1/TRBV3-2	ASSKGEITYNEQF
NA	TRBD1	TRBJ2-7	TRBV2	ASSGRGTYEQY
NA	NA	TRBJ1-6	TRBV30	AWSLREDSPLH
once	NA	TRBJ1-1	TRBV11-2	ASSLDIEVTRGSNTEAF
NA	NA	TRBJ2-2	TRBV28	ASRAGGTGELF
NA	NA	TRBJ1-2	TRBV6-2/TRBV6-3	ASSYGRNYGYT
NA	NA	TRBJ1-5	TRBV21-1	ASSTFRHRTGTGGYRDQPQH
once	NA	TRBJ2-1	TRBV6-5	ASYAGGSYHNEQF
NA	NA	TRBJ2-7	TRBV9	ASSSRVRNEQY
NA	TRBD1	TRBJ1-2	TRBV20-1	SAWDSYGYT
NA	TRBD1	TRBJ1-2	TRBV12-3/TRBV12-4	ASSQGQPLGYT
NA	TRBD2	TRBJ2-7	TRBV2	ASRVLAGGAYEQY
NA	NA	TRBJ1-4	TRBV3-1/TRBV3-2	ASSQDSLATNEKLF
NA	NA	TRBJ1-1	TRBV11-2	ASSLSSYSSEAF
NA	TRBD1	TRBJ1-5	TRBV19	ASSIGGGLGQPQH
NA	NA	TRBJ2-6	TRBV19	ASSIERGAGANVLT
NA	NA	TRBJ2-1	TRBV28	ASSPVLRGVSYNEQF
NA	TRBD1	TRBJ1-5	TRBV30	AWSDGQGTQPQH